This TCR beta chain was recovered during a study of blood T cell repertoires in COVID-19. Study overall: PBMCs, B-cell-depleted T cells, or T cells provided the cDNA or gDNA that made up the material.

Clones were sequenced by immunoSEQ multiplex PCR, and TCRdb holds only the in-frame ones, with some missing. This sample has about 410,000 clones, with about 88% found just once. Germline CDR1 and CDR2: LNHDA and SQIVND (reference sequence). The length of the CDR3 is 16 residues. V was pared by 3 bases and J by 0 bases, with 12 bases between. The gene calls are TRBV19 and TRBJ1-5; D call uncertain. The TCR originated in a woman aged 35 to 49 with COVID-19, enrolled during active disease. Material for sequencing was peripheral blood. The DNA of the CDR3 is TGTGCCAGTAGTATCCCAGTCGGGGATAGCAATCAGCCCCAGCATTTT. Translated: CASSIPVGDSNQPQHF.